A single sample is the source of the 7 T cell receptor beta chains below, sequenced in a study of T cell responses to AZD1222 COVID-19 vaccine listed by TCRdb under 2021. Library creation used the immunoSEQ multiplex PCR assay. TCRdb took over this immuneACCESS table, retaining in-frame rearrangements with V and J assigned. Such tables are incomplete; in checked studies, under half of the missing clones stem from an unresolved V gene, and the remainder is unexplained. The sample includes approximately 100,000 clones, with 86% observed a single time. Of the sample, under 1.5% is held by the ten largest clones. In light of the paper, this sample's time point label describes: baseline before first vaccination. The material was peripheral blood, obtained on day 0 of AZD1222 vaccination. The source is an adult in good health.

This chain joins TRBV21-1 and TRBJ2-3; no check of the table's D call, TRBD1, against the DNA was made. TRBV21-1 is a pseudogene locus. The CDR3 has 17 residues. The CDR3 region is CASSKAQGRHITDTQYF. CDR3 sequence (DNA): TGTGCCAGCAGCAAAGCGCAGGGGAGACATATCACAGATACGCAGTATTTT.

The chain is built from TRBV18 and TRBJ2-2; TRBD1 matches at 7 bases. This CDR3 contains 16 residues. Germline lookup yields CDR1 KGHSH and CDR2 LQKENI. The ends lost 3 bases at V and 2 bases at J; junction bases unmatched: 6. The CDR3 region has the DNA TGTGCCAGCTCACCCAGGGGGATGGTTAACACCGGGGAGCTGTTTTTT. Translating gives CASSPRGMVNTGELFF.

J is TRBJ1-1 and V is TRBV2; TRBD1 might be the D (5 bases). Deletions cut 3 bases from V and 4 bases from J, with 9 bases between. Per the germline V gene, CDR1 is SNHLY and CDR2 is FYNNEI. CDR3 length equals 13 residues. The CDR3 loop reads CASSERGTTEAFF. DNA of the CDR3: TGTGCCAGCAGTGAGAGGGGAACCACTGAAGCTTTCTTT. Using reference TRBV2 and TRBJ1-1 for the parts outside the CDR3, the full variable domain is EPEVTQTPSHQVTQMGQEVILRCVPISNHLYFYWYRQILGQKVEFLVSFYNNEISEKSEIFDDQFSVERPDGSNFTLKIRSTKLEDSAMYFCASSERGTTEAFFGQGTRLTVV.

Comment on this clone: Sequence at one end of the junction differs from germline and may be a read error. This chain uses TRBV7-7 with TRBJ2-2; possible D gene TRBD2, 6 bases. CDR3 length equals 15 residues. The V gene's germline CDR1 is SSHAT and CDR2 FNYEAQ (reference sequence). The CDR3 nucleotides are TGTGCTAGCAGCCCCGGGACTGCCAACACCGGGGAGCTGTTTTTT. It codes for CASSPGTANTGELFF.

The chain combines TRBV3-1 (or the pseudogene TRBV3-2) with TRBJ1-6; unclear D gene. Germline loops: CDR1 LGHDT, CDR2 YNNKEL (reference sequence). The CDR3 totals 12 residues. With 4 bases removed from V and 9 bases from J, the gap between germline ends came to 7 bases. This CDR3 is CASSLSRSPLHF. The CDR3 coding sequence is TGTGCCAGCAGCCTCTCCCGTTCACCCCTCCACTTT.

The chain has TRBV27 and TRBJ1-6, with 10 bases aligning to TRBD1. This CDR3 has 17 residues. Germline V gives CDR1 MNHEY, CDR2 SMNVEV (reference sequence). The J segment lost 14 bases and the V segment lost 6 bases, leaving 19 bases of the junction unmatched. The CDR3 protein is CASSSRWGQGTLGTLHF. CDR3 in DNA: TGTGCCAGCAGCTCAAGGTGGGGACAGGGGACCCTCGGGACCCTCCACTTT.

The J gene is TRBJ1-2, the V gene TRBV28; TRBD1 matches at 7 bases. CDR1 and CDR2 (germline): MDHEN, SYDVKM. With 4 bases clipped from V and 3 bases from J, the junction kept 8 bases outside the gene matches. This CDR3 has 15 residues. The DNA for the CDR3 is TGTGCCAGCAGTTACCCGACAGGGAACTACTATGGCTACACCTTC. It codes for CASSYPTGNYYGYTF.